This entry lists 25 T cell receptor beta chains sequenced from one sample in a study of CD8+ T cells in alopecia areata. Treatment denoted: oral pan-JAK inhibitor, 5-10 mg twice daily. It was cDNA, reverse transcribed from extracted RNA, that served as the sequencing template. Here immunoSEQ multiplex PCR was the method, and the copy in TCRdb shows in-frame clones only, minus some. The sample lists some 99,000 clones; around 55% were seen once. Material: CD8+ T cells sorted from blood, obtained at week 4, from a patient treated with tofacitinib. The receptors come from a human donor with alopecia areata.

Here the CDR3 DNA reads TGTGCCAGCAGCCAAGTGAGGCTAGCGGGCACCGGGGAGCTGTTTTTT. This gives the protein CASSQVRLAGTGELFF. J is TRBJ2-2 and V is TRBV4-2, with TRBD2 matching over 8 bases. V was pared by 1 base and J by 4 bases, with 5 bases of the junction left unmatched. The CDR3 contains 16 residues. Germline loops: CDR1 LGHNA, CDR2 YNFKEQ.

This clone appeared a single time. The genes are TRBV18 and TRBJ2-2, with D hard to call. Per the germline V gene, CDR1 is KGHSH and CDR2 is LQKENI. Deletions cut 3 bases from V and 1 base from J, with 0 bases between. CDR3 length: 12 amino acids. CDR3 DNA: TGTGCCAGCTCACCGAACACCGGGGAGCTGTTTTTT. This translates into CASSPNTGELFF. Full variable domain (outside the CDR3, taken from reference TRBV18 and TRBJ2-2): NAGVMQNPRHLVRRRGQEARLRCSPMKGHSHVYWYRQLPEEGLKFMVYLQKENIIDESGMPKERFSAEFPKEGPSILRIQQVVRGDSAAYFCASSPNTGELFFGEGSRLTVL.

The chain joins TRBV7-6 to TRBJ1-1; D uncertain. The CDR3 totals 14 residues. V lost 3 bases and J lost 4, with 12 bases in between. Germline values: CDR1 SGHVS, CDR2 FNYEAQ. The chain's CDR3 is CASSFGPGGTEAFF. CDR3 DNA: TGTGCCAGCAGCTTTGGACCGGGCGGCACTGAAGCTTTCTTT.

V gene TRBV5-1 combines with J gene TRBJ1-2; D is ambiguous. V lost 0 bases and J 7 bases, leaving 13 bases between the germline ends. From germline, CDR1 is SGHRS and CDR2 YFSETQ. The CDR3 runs 14 residues. The CDR3 DNA is TGCGCCAGCAGCTTGGCGATGGGCTCGGCTGGCTACACCTTC. The encoded protein is CASSLAMGSAGYTF.

The V and J genes are TRBV7-7 and TRBJ2-1, with 8 bases lining up with TRBD2. Germline assignment: CDR1 SSHAT and CDR2 FNYEAQ (reference sequence). CDR3 size: 15 residues. Trimming cost V 1 base and J 4 bases; bases outside gene matches: 3. CDR3 bases: TGTGCCAGCAGCTTAGGGCGGGGGGCGTACAATGAGCAGTTCTTC. Translation gives CASSLGRGAYNEQFF.

This clone has just a few counts. The rearrangement joins TRBV29-1 to TRBJ2-5, with 10 bases aligning to TRBD2. V lost 6 bases to trimming and J lost 1 base; unmatched junction nucleotides: 5. From germline, CDR1 is SQVTM and CDR2 ANQGSEA. The CDR3 loop spans 14 amino acids. Written as DNA, the CDR3 is TGCAGCGTGAACCTAGCGGGGGCCCAAGAGACCCAGTACTTC. It encodes CSVNLAGAQETQYF.

The rearrangement joins TRBV29-1 to TRBJ1-2; 11 bases are a match to TRBD1. This CDR3 comprises 15 residues. The V segment lost 2 bases and the J segment 3 bases; nucleotides outside the gene matches: 5. The germline V gene encodes CDR1 SQVTM and CDR2 ANQGSEA. The CDR3 DNA sequence: TGCAGCGTTGAATGGACAGGGGGCCGGCACTATGGCTACACCTTC. Protein sequence: CSVEWTGGRHYGYTF.

J is TRBJ2-5 and V is TRBV7-6; 8 bases map to TRBD1. Unmatched junction bases numbered 8, after V lost 2 bases and J lost 0 bases. The CDR3 sequence is 17 residues long. Looked up from germline, CDR1 is SGHVS and CDR2 is FNYEAQ. Here the CDR3 reads CASSLKVGQDYQETQYF. CDR3 sequence (DNA): TGTGCCAGCAGCTTAAAAGTGGGACAGGACTACCAAGAGACCCAGTACTTC.

This chain connects TRBV2 to TRBJ2-3, with 11 bases lining up with TRBD1. Trimming took 5 bases from V and 2 from J; bases not matched to a gene: 6. Germline V gene lookup returns CDR1 SNHLY and CDR2 FYNNEI. The CDR3 consists of 16 residues. The CDR3 DNA reads TGTGCCAGCAGTCCGGGGACAGGGGGGCTCACAGATACGCAGTATTTT. This gives the protein CASSPGTGGLTDTQYF.

The chain joins TRBV19 to TRBJ2-7; TRBD1 agrees at 9 bases. The CDR3 has 14 residues. Germline CDR1 and CDR2: LNHDA and SQIVND (reference sequence). With V trimmed by 5 bases and J by 5 bases, 7 bases remained unmatched. In DNA, the CDR3 is TGTGCCAGTAGTGTACAGGGGGCGGTGGACGAGCAGTACTTC. Its protein is CASSVQGAVDEQYF.

This clone was seen a few times. This chain joins TRBV30 and TRBJ2-7, with D perhaps matching TRBD1 or TRBD2 (5 bases each). CDR1 is GTSNPN, CDR2 SVGIG, per germline (reference sequence). V lost 2 bases and J lost 2, with 7 bases in between. The CDR3 loop spans 12 amino acids. In DNA, the CDR3 is TGTGCCTGGAGTTCGGGACCCTACGAGCAGTACTTC. This codes for CAWSSGPYEQYF. The whole variable domain, filled in from reference TRBV30 and TRBJ2-7, reads SQTIHQWPATLVQPVGSPLSLECTVEGTSNPNLYWYRQAAGRGLQLLFYSVGIGQISSEVPQNLSASRPQDRQFILSSKKLLLSDSGFYLCAWSSGPYEQYFGPGTRLTVT.

The V call is TRBV5-1, the J call TRBJ2-1, with D perhaps assigned TRBD1 or TRBD2 (5 bases each). CDR1 and CDR2 from the germline V gene are SGHRS and YFSETQ. Trimming cost V 7 bases and J 0 bases, with 14 bases left between them. The CDR3 has 15 residues. CDR3 in amino acids: CASHPGTTSYNEQFF. DNA of the CDR3: TGCGCCAGCCACCCCGGGACCACCTCCTACAATGAGCAGTTCTTC.

The V gene is TRBV9, the J gene TRBJ2-3; TRBD2 agrees at 12 bases. There are 17 residues in the CDR3. V was clipped by 3 bases and J by 3 bases; unmatched bases: 8. Looked up from germline, CDR1 is SGDLS and CDR2 is YYNGEE. Written as DNA, the CDR3 is TGTGCCAGCAGCGCAAATCGACTAGCGGGAGTAACAGATACGCAGTATTTT. The encoded protein is CASSANRLAGVTDTQYF.

This clone has a single count. The rearrangement joins TRBV4-1 to TRBJ1-3; TRBD1 aligns across 7 bases. In germline, CDR1 is MGHRA, CDR2 YSYEKL. This CDR3 contains 19 residues. The V and J ends lost 0 bases and 0 bases, in that order; junction bases with no gene match: 11. CDR3 in amino acids: CASSQDRGTVRASGNTIYF. DNA for the CDR3: TGCGCCAGCAGCCAAGATCGCGGGACAGTGCGAGCCTCTGGAAACACCATATATTTT.

This chain joins TRBV6-5 and TRBJ1-1, with D unclear. V was pared by 6 bases and J by 0 bases, with 8 bases between. Germline V gene sequence: CDR1 MNHEY, CDR2 SVGAGI. This CDR3 is 13 amino acids long. CDR3 coding DNA: TGTGCCAGCAGGCCAATCATGAACACTGAAGCTTTCTTT. Translating gives CASRPIMNTEAFF.

The chain employs TRBV2 and TRBJ2-5, with 9 bases fitting TRBD2. This CDR3 is 16 amino acids long. The V and J ends lost 0 bases and 1 base, in that order; junction bases with no gene match: 3. Germline CDR1 reads SNHLY; CDR2 reads FYNNEI. The CDR3 sequence: CASSEAAGGGQETQYF. CDR3 coding DNA: TGTGCCAGCAGTGAAGCGGCGGGGGGGGGCCAAGAGACCCAGTACTTC.

The rearrangement joins TRBV2 to TRBJ2-6; D assignment may be TRBD1 or TRBD2 (5 bases each). This CDR3 is 17 amino acids long. The germline gives CDR1 SNHLY, CDR2 FYNNEI. The germline V and J ends were trimmed by 5 bases and 0 bases, with 14 bases remaining between them. CDR3 in amino acids: CASSRWDAGSGANVLTF. The CDR3, as DNA: TGTGCCAGCAGTCGATGGGACGCGGGCTCTGGGGCCAACGTCCTGACTTTC.

The genes are TRBV4-2 and TRBJ2-2; possibly TRBD2 for D (6 bases). Trimming shortened V by 0 bases and J by 4 bases, and 9 bases separated the two germline ends. The CDR3 sequence is 15 residues long. Per germline, CDR1 LGHNA and CDR2 YNFKEQ. The CDR3 reads CASSQEGGRTGELFF. The CDR3 DNA reads as TGTGCCAGCAGCCAAGAGGGGGGACGCACCGGGGAGCTGTTTTTT.

V usage is TRBV5-6 and J usage is TRBJ2-7; 13 nucleotides match TRBD2. V dropped 4 bases and J dropped 6; count of bases not matched to a gene: 13. The CDR3 has 17 amino acids. Germline CDR1 reads SGHDT; CDR2 reads YYEEEE. CDR3 in amino acids: CASSPDGTSGMGLEQYF. In DNA form, the CDR3 reads TGTGCCAGCAGCCCGGACGGGACTAGCGGGATGGGGCTCGAGCAGTACTTC.

This clone occurred a few times. The chain joins TRBV7-9 to TRBJ2-7; 7 bases are shared with TRBD2. This CDR3 is 14 amino acids long. Unmatched junction bases numbered 11, after V lost 5 bases and J lost 7 bases. Germline V CDR1 and CDR2: SEHNR, FQNEAQ (reference sequence). The CDR3 here is CASSPGTTSREQYF. The DNA for the CDR3 is TGTGCCAGCAGCCCCGGGACTACCTCTCGGGAGCAGTACTTC.

The chain has TRBV25-1 and TRBJ2-7; D is undetermined. The germline CDR1 and CDR2 sequences are MGHDK and SYGVNS. The CDR3 is 14 amino acids. V lost 2 bases and J lost 6, with 14 bases in between. The CDR3 nucleotides are TGTGCCAGCAGTGAAATCACAGCCCCTGCCGAGCAGTACTTC. This codes for CASSEITAPAEQYF.

This clone was counted once. The rearrangement joins TRBV5-1 to TRBJ2-1; 9 bases fit TRBD2. The J segment lost 4 bases and the V segment lost 3 bases, leaving 5 bases of the junction unmatched. This CDR3 contains 15 residues. In germline, CDR1 is SGHRS, CDR2 YFSETQ. CDR3 loop: CASSSTAGGYNEQFF. The CDR3 DNA follows: TGCGCCAGCAGCTCAACAGCGGGGGGTTACAATGAGCAGTTCTTC.

This clone came up a few times. The genes are TRBV5-1 and TRBJ2-5; unclear D gene. Germline CDR1 is SGHRS and CDR2 is YFSETQ. V shed 0 bases and J shed 0 bases, with 9 bases lying between them. This CDR3 region has 15 residues. The CDR3 sequence is CASSLEGRYQETQYF. CDR3 nucleotides: TGCGCCAGCAGCTTGGAGGGCCGGTACCAAGAGACCCAGTACTTC.

This clone was recorded a few times. The chain joins TRBV2 to TRBJ1-5; D gene ambiguous. CDR3 length equals 16 residues. V lost 3 bases and J 1 base, leaving 13 bases between the germline ends. The germline V gene has CDR1 SNHLY and CDR2 FYNNEI. Written as DNA, the CDR3 is TGTGCCAGCAGTGACCCAGTCGGCTTCAGCAATCAGCCCCAGCATTTT. Its translation is CASSDPVGFSNQPQHF.

The genes are TRBV19 and TRBJ2-1; possibly TRBD1 for D (6 bases). Germline CDR1 is LNHDA and CDR2 is SQIVND (reference sequence). V shed 4 bases and J shed 7 bases, with 11 bases lying between them. The CDR3 extends over 13 amino acids. The CDR3 here is CASSTDRQNEQFF. The DNA for the CDR3 is TGTGCCAGTAGTACCGACAGGCAGAATGAGCAGTTCTTC.